This T cell receptor beta chain was found in a study of T cells in Graves' hyperthyroidism and ophthalmopathy. Germline V gene sequence: CDR1 SGHKS, CDR2 YYEKEE (reference sequence). CDR3 length: 15 amino acids. V was clipped by 4 bases and J by 5 bases; unmatched bases: 10. Template material for amplifying TCR beta CDR3 regions consisted of RNA transcripts. The HTBI primer set was used in a first-round RT-PCR of the TCR CDR3. TCRdb reprocessed the multiplex PCR reads with MiXCR, giving one entry per CDR3 protein. The repertoire holds 500,000 to 750,000 distinct CDR3 sequences, with 46% as singletons.

The sequenced sample was peripheral blood or thyroid tissue (not recorded which). This receptor was taken from a woman between 18 and 30 years old with Graves' hyperthyroidism. The chain carries TRBV5-5 and TRBJ2-7; 9 nucleotides agree with TRBD2. CDR3 loop: CASSGRAGGPDEQYF. CDR3 DNA sequence: TGTGCCAGCAGCGGCAGGGCGGGAGGGCCTGACGAGCAGTACTTC.